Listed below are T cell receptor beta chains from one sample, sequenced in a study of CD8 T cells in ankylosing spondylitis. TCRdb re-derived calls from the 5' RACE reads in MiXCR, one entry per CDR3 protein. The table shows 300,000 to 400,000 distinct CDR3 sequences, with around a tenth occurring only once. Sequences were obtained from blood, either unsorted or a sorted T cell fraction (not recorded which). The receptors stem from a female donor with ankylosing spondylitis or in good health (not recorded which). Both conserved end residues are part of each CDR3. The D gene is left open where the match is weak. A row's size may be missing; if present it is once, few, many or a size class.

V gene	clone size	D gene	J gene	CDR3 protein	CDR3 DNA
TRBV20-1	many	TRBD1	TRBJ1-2	CSFPWEGANGYTF	TGCAGCTTCCCCTGGGAGGGGGCCAATGGCTACACCTTC
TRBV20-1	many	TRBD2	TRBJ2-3	CSARAGGPGDTQYF	TGCAGTGCTAGGGCGGGGGGCCCTGGAGATACGCAGTATTTT
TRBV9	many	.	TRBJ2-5	CASSVKGGLETQYF	TGTGCCAGCAGCGTAAAAGGGGGTCTAGAGACCCAGTACTTC
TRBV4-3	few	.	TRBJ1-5	CASSQAFGAGQPQHF	TGCGCCAGCAGCCAGGCCTTTGGGGCCGGTCAGCCCCAGCATTTT
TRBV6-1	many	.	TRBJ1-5	CASSPGFGQPQHF	TGTGCCAGCAGTCCAGGGTTCGGCCAGCCCCAGCATTTT
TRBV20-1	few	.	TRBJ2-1	CSARSLDSSSYNEQFF	TGCAGTGCTAGATCTTTGGACTCATCCTCCTACAATGAGCAGTTCTTC
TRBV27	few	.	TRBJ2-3	CASSFQGKSHTQYF	TGTGCCAGCAGTTTCCAGGGGAAATCTCATACGCAGTATTTT
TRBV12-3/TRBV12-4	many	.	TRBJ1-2	CASTQTTGTTDGYTF	TGTGCCAGCACCCAAACCACCGGGACAACTGATGGCTACACCTTC
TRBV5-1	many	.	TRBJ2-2	CASSHGRGLGSGELFF	TGCGCCAGCAGCCACGGTAGGGGACTCGGGTCCGGGGAGCTGTTTTTT
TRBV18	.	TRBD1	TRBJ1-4	CASSPGTGNSEKLFF	TGTGCCAGCTCACCCGGGACAGGCAATAGCGAAAAACTGTTTTTT
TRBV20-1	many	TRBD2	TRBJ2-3	CSASLPAGGIRGDTQYF	TGCAGTGCTAGCCTTCCGGCGGGGGGGATCCGAGGGGATACGCAGTATTTT
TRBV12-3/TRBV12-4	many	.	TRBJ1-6	CASSSGFNSPLHF	TGTGCCAGCAGTTCAGGGTTCAATTCACCCCTCCACTTT
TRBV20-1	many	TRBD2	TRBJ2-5	CSALAGEVGKTQYF	TGCAGTGCTCTAGCGGGAGAAGTGGGAAAGACCCAGTACTTC
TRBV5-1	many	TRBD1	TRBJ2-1	CASSLADRFGEQFF	TGCGCCAGCAGCTTGGCGGACAGGTTCGGTGAGCAGTTCTTC
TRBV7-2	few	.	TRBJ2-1	CASSPNRGDPSYNEQFF	TGTGCCAGCAGCCCGAATCGGGGAGACCCCTCCTACAATGAGCAGTTCTTC
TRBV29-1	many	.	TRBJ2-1	CSVWMAGLSSSYNEQFF	TGCAGCGTTTGGATGGCAGGGCTATCGAGCTCCTACAATGAGCAGTTCTTC
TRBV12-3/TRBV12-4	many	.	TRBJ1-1	CASSLTGITEAFF	TGTGCCAGCAGCCTAACAGGGATCACTGAAGCTTTCTTT